This TCR beta chain appears in the sequencing data of a study of CD8 T cells in ankylosing spondylitis. Study-wide points: Made up of about eight highly homologous variants, a TCR beta motif appeared characteristic of ankylosing spondylitis blood. As for the disease-linked clones, they showed a CD8+ phenotype and occurred at relatively low frequencies in peripheral blood. Reported data indicate significant enrichment of disease-linked clones within matched ankylosing spondylitis synovial fluid.

It was by quantitative 5'-RACE with molecular barcodes that TCR beta libraries were made. TCRdb called the 5' RACE reads again in MiXCR, with one record for every CDR3 protein. The sample yields fewer than 550,000 distinct CDR3 sequences, about 5.7% seen once. The trim removed 5 bases at V and 6 bases at J, leaving 6 bases unmatched. Per the germline V gene, CDR1 is DFQATT and CDR2 is SNEGSKA (reference sequence). The CDR3 totals 14 residues. This clonotype was counted at least ten times. Its antigen is currently unknown. V gene TRBV20-1 combines with J gene TRBJ2-3; 12 bases are shared with TRBD2. The sequenced material came from blood, either unsorted or a sorted T cell fraction (not recorded which). The sequence was collected from a male donor with ankylosing spondylitis. The chain's CDR3 is CSARLAGGRDTQYF. The CDR3 DNA sequence: TGCAGTGCTCGGCTAGCGGGGGGGCGGGATACGCAGTATTTT.